This TCR beta chain appears in the sequencing data of a study of blood T cell repertoires in COVID-19. The germline gives CDR1 SQVTM, CDR2 ANQGSEA. CDR3 size: 14 residues. V shed 7 bases, J shed 6 bases, and the junction held 14 bases outside the gene matches. Per the original methods: The authors estimated nucleated cell counts from reference gene primer amplification. Sequencing used immunoSEQ multiplex PCR; TCRdb keeps in-frame clones, though not all of them. The DNA gave D and trimming, while V, J and clone size come from that table. The sample lists approximately 110,000 clones, roughly 84% occurring once.

V usage is TRBV29-1 and J usage is TRBJ1-2; 7 nucleotides match TRBD1. Sequencing was done on a sample of peripheral blood. The receptor was isolated from a middle-aged man with acute or convalescent COVID-19. The CDR3: CSATRQGRSDGYTF. The CDR3 region has the DNA TGCAGCGCTACTAGACAGGGACGATCGGATGGCTACACCTTC.